Listed here are 9 T cell receptor beta chains from one sample, sequenced in a study of T cell responses to AZD1222 COVID-19 vaccine. Data came from immunoSEQ multiplex PCR; TCRdb stores just in-frame clones and leaves some out. The sample lists about 100,000 clones, roughly 93% occurring once. Sequencing used peripheral blood, obtained on day 0 of AZD1222 vaccination. The receptors originated from an adult in good health.

V is TRBV28 and J is TRBJ1-2; 7 bases map to TRBD1. The CDR3 has 13 amino acids. CDR1 is MDHEN, CDR2 SYDVKM, per germline. The V segment lost 8 bases and the J segment 2 bases; nucleotides outside the gene matches: 5. CDR3 in amino acids: CASGDSVNYGYTF. The CDR3, as DNA: TGTGCCAGCGGGGACAGCGTAAACTATGGCTACACCTTC.

V usage is TRBV15 and J usage is TRBJ1-4, with TRBD1 matching over 8 bases. Losses at the gene ends were 6 bases for V and 7 bases for J; bases not matched to a gene: 16. This CDR3 contains 17 residues. Germline V CDR1 and CDR2: LNHNV, YYDKDF (reference sequence). The CDR3 DNA reads as TGTGCCACCAGGGCCCCCCGATCGGACAGGGCGGTTGAAAAACTGTTTTTT. It encodes CATRAPRSDRAVEKLFF. The complete variable domain, with remaining parts taken from reference TRBV15 and TRBJ1-4, reads DAMVIQNPRYQVTQFGKPVTLSCSQTLNHNVMYWYQQKSSQAPKLLFHYYDKDFNNEADTPDNFQSRRPNTSFCFLDIRSPGLGDTAMYLCATRAPRSDRAVEKLFFGSGTQLSVL.

Notes on this clone: This CDR3 is also generated by other DNA sequences in the sample. This rearrangement joins TRBV2 to TRBJ2-7, with 8 positions matching TRBD2. Per germline, CDR1 SNHLY and CDR2 FYNNEI. The CDR3 runs 15 residues. J was trimmed by 3 bases and V by 1 base; bases with no gene match: 5. This chain's CDR3 is CASSEEGTRGYEQYF. CDR3 bases: TGTGCCAGCAGTGAAGAAGGGACTAGAGGCTACGAGCAGTACTTC.

The gene calls are TRBV30 and TRBJ1-3, with a weak D call TRBD1 (5 bases). The CDR3 covers 19 residues. From germline, CDR1 is GTSNPN and CDR2 SVGIG (reference sequence). Trimming removed 5 bases from V and 0 bases from J, with 26 bases in between. The DNA of the CDR3 is TGTGCCTGGGGGGGTAATAAGCAGCCTACTCTCTTCTCTGGAAACACCATATATTTT. This sequence encodes CAWGGNKQPTLFSGNTIYF.

This chain links TRBV5-4 with TRBJ1-1, with 8 bases aligning to TRBD1. Germline CDR1 SGHNT, CDR2 YYREEE (reference sequence). The junction had 9 bases not matched to a gene; V was cut back by 4 bases and J by 4 bases. This CDR3 is built from 15 residues. The CDR3 is CASSAGTGVLTEAFF. DNA of the CDR3: TGTGCCAGCAGCGCAGGGACAGGTGTACTCACTGAAGCTTTCTTT.

The V gene is TRBV6-5, the J gene TRBJ2-7, with D perhaps matching TRBD2 (6 bases). V lost 5 bases to trimming and J lost 3 bases, with 17 bases between them. The CDR3 runs to 15 residues. Germline lookup yields CDR1 MNHEY and CDR2 SVGAGI. Here the CDR3 reads CASSPNIGTLYEQYF. The CDR3 DNA reads as TGTGCCAGCAGTCCTAACATCGGGACTCTCTACGAGCAGTACTTC.

The chain links TRBV19 to TRBJ1-1; maybe TRBD1 (5 bases). The CDR3 loop spans 16 amino acids. From germline, CDR1 is LNHDA and CDR2 SQIVND (reference sequence). V was clipped by 3 bases and J by 3 bases, with 17 bases between them. CDR3 DNA: TGTGCCAGTAGTATTTATCGGGACCCCCGTTACACTGAAGCTTTCTTT. It specifies CASSIYRDPRYTEAFF.

The rearrangement joins TRBV3-1 (or the pseudogene TRBV3-2) to TRBJ1-3; the match to TRBD1 covers 8 bases. This CDR3 is built from 15 residues. CDR1 is LGHDT, CDR2 YNNKEL, per germline (reference sequence). J was trimmed by 1 base and V by 5 bases; bases with no gene match: 4. CDR3 nucleotide sequence: TGTGCCAGCAGCTCAGGGGACAGGTCTGGAAACACCATATATTTT. As protein: CASSSGDRSGNTIYF.

The chain combines TRBV5-1 with TRBJ1-5; perhaps TRBD1 as D (6 bases). Germline lookup yields CDR1 SGHRS and CDR2 YFSETQ. Trimming shortened V by 3 bases and J by 4 bases, and 14 bases separated the two germline ends. This CDR3 spans 15 amino acids. CDR3 in DNA: TGCGCCAGCAGCTACGCAGGGGCATCGAATCAGCCCCAGCATTTT. Protein product: CASSYAGASNQPQHF.